This paragraph covers one TCR beta chain sequence. The antigen is undetermined. This entry comes from a study of T cell responses to AZD1222 COVID-19 vaccine. Study results and caveats: Two AZD1222 doses significantly raised spike-specific TCR breadth and depth over controls. No day 14 peak samples; only post-peak repertoires were characterized.

Trimming cost V 4 bases and J 7 bases, with 14 bases left between them. The CDR3 is made up of 14 amino acids. The V gene's germline CDR1 is MDHEN and CDR2 SYDVKM. Sequenced by immunoSEQ multiplex PCR; TCRdb stores in-frame clones only, minus some. The sample lists under 150,000 clones, roughly 91% seen once, with approximately 30% in the top ten. V usage is TRBV28 and J usage is TRBJ1-5; D gene uncertain. The sequence came from an adult in good health. The input for sequencing was peripheral blood, taken on day 0 of AZD1222 vaccination. The CDR3 region is CASSSQRVGQPQHF. CDR3 coding DNA: TGTGCCAGCAGTTCCCAACGGGTCGGGCAGCCCCAGCATTTT.